This TCR beta chain was sequenced for a study of blood T cell repertoires in COVID-19 (dated by TCRdb to 2020 to 2022). The study in broad terms: The collaborator samples originated in the United States, Italy and Spain and spanned the acute and convalescent phases of COVID-19. Where available, HLA class I and class II types were obtained from metadata supplied by the sample provider rather than from assay-based typing. The prospective study material was composed of cDNA or gDNA derived from T cells, B-cell-depleted T cells, or PBMCs. The repertoires were released in a freely available public database intended as a resource for research on the immune response to SARS-CoV-2. The sample metadata nearly always contained a de-identified subject ID, COVID-19 status, age in years and sex. The dataset comprised deeply sampled blood TCRbeta repertoires from subjects exposed to, actively infected with, or recovered from COVID-19. Samples were obtained from the ongoing ImmuneRACE study (first 160 participants) and from some 1,200 subjects provided by 6 global collaborators. Paper-wide results and their limitations: How much clinical and demographic metadata was included differed by source and by participant, and the metadata was provided uncurated.

Each collaborating institution followed its own protocols to collect whole blood in K2EDTA tubes. For TCRbeta analysis, collaborators shipped samples as frozen whole blood, isolated PBMCs, or DNA extracted from either of those sample types. TCRbeta CDR3 regions were amplified from genomic DNA using the immunoSEQ Assay, a bias-controlled multiplex PCR. The authors' analysis ran thus. The number of nucleated cells in each sample was estimated from the amplification of reference gene primers within the assay. Sequence reads were collapsed and filtered to measure the absolute abundance of every unique TCRbeta CDR3 rearrangement. For each sample, productive Simpson clonality was calculated as the square root of Simpson's diversity index across productive rearrangements. In TCRdb, the immuneACCESS table is reduced to in-frame sequences with V and J assigned. These tables do not hold every clone; where another copy was compared, an unresolved V gene accounts for under half, and the others remain unexplained. V and J calls and clone size are given by that table; D and trimming were obtained from the DNA. The sample profile shows 140,000 or so clones; 82% of them were found once. Jointly, the top ten make up around 4% of the sample.

With regard to this clone: There is no known antigen for this receptor. There are no base qualities to consult, and no much larger clone falls within one base.

The CDR3 measures 14 amino acids from cysteine to phenylalanine. The retained sequence is limited to the CDR3, 42 bases, with the frame set at the first base. For CDR1 and CDR2, the germline V gene (reference sequence) lists SGHNT and YYREEE. Trimming takes 6 bases off V and 13 bases off J; junction bases not matched to a gene: 16. This clonotype originated in an elderly woman with acute or convalescent COVID-19. This sequence uses TRBV5-4 and TRBJ2-1; a stretch of 7 junction bases matches TRBD2. Sequencing input: peripheral blood. This receptor has the CDR3 CASTPKPGGGEQFF. Here is the DNA: TGTGCCAGCACCCCGAAGCCGGGGGGAGGGGAACAGTTCTTC.